This is a list of T cell receptor beta chains from one sample in a study of radiotherapy plus CTLA-4 blockade in lung cancer. Using immunoSEQ multiplex PCR, the repertoire was profiled, and TCRdb retains in-frame clones only, with some absent. The sample lists tens of thousands of clones, under 85% seen once, with 0.65% to 0.95% in the top ten. The source was peripheral blood, collected from a patient treated with radiotherapy plus ipilimumab. The receptors stem from a human donor with non-small cell lung cancer who had stable disease on radiotherapy plus ipilimumab. Both conserved end residues are part of each CDR3. Fields, in order: J gene, D gene, V gene, clone size, CDR3 DNA, CDR3 protein. The D gene is left open where the match is weak. Rows may omit the clone size; those that give it use once, few, many or a size class.

j_call: TRBJ1-6
d_call: -
v_call: TRBV28
clone_size: few
cdr3_nt: TGTGCCAGCAGTTTGCAGCATAATTCACCCCTCCACTTT
cdr3_aa: CASSLQHNSPLHF

j_call: TRBJ2-1
d_call: TRBD1
v_call: TRBV5-4
clone_size: -
cdr3_nt: TGTGCCAGCAGCTTGGGGGACAGGAGGTACAATGAGCAGTTCTTC
cdr3_aa: CASSLGDRRYNEQFF

j_call: TRBJ1-5
d_call: TRBD1
v_call: TRBV18
clone_size: -
cdr3_nt: TGTGCCAGCTCACCTTCAGGGGGACTTCAGCCCCAGCATTTT
cdr3_aa: CASSPSGGLQPQHF

j_call: TRBJ2-1
d_call: -
v_call: TRBV7-2
clone_size: -
cdr3_nt: TGTGCCAGCGGTAGAGTTGGGACTCCCTCAGTGGGGTACAATGAGCAGTTCTTC
cdr3_aa: CASGRVGTPSVGYNEQFF

j_call: TRBJ1-5
d_call: -
v_call: TRBV30
clone_size: -
cdr3_nt: TGTGCCTGGAGCAATAGCAATCAGCCCCAGCATTTT
cdr3_aa: CAWSNSNQPQHF

j_call: TRBJ1-4
d_call: -
v_call: TRBV2
clone_size: few
cdr3_nt: TGTGCCAGCAGGCGCGAAGGGACGGAAAAACTGTTTTTT
cdr3_aa: CASRREGTEKLFF

j_call: TRBJ2-7
d_call: TRBD1
v_call: TRBV5-5
clone_size: -
cdr3_nt: TGTGCCAGCAGCTTGGGAGGGGGCAGGCCCCTTCCCCTCTACGAGCAGTACTTC
cdr3_aa: CASSLGGGRPLPLYEQYF

j_call: TRBJ1-3
d_call: -
v_call: TRBV9
clone_size: few
cdr3_nt: TGTGCCAGCAGCGTATCGGGGCTGGGAAACACCATATATTTT
cdr3_aa: CASSVSGLGNTIYF

j_call: TRBJ1-5
d_call: TRBD1
v_call: TRBV28
clone_size: -
cdr3_nt: TGTGCCAGCAGTGAGACAGGGGCAATTCAGCCCCAGCATTTT
cdr3_aa: CASSETGAIQPQHF

j_call: TRBJ2-1
d_call: -
v_call: TRBV5-1
clone_size: -
cdr3_nt: TGCGCCAGCAGCTTCAACCGGGACTCTTTCAATGAGCAGTTCTTC
cdr3_aa: CASSFNRDSFNEQFF

j_call: TRBJ1-2
d_call: -
v_call: TRBV7-8
clone_size: -
cdr3_nt: TGTGCCAGCAGCCCCCCGGGACAAACCCAACTTCATGGCTACACCTTC
cdr3_aa: CASSPPGQTQLHGYTF

j_call: TRBJ2-2
d_call: -
v_call: TRBV25-1
clone_size: -
cdr3_nt: TGTGCCAGCAGTGAATTCAAATACGGCGGGGAGCTGTTTTTT
cdr3_aa: CASSEFKYGGELFF

j_call: TRBJ1-5
d_call: -
v_call: TRBV7-8
clone_size: -
cdr3_nt: TGTGCCAGCAGCTTAGGTGACGGTTACAATCAGCCCCAGCATTTT
cdr3_aa: CASSLGDGYNQPQHF

j_call: TRBJ2-3
d_call: TRBD2
v_call: TRBV6-6
clone_size: -
cdr3_nt: TGTGCCAGCAGGCCCGGGACTAGCGGTAGCACAGATACGCAGTATTTT
cdr3_aa: CASRPGTSGSTDTQYF

j_call: TRBJ2-7
d_call: TRBD1
v_call: TRBV28
clone_size: -
cdr3_nt: TGTGCCAGCACGACAGGGAAAGGTTACGAGCAGTACTTC
cdr3_aa: CASTTGKGYEQYF

j_call: TRBJ2-7
d_call: TRBD2
v_call: TRBV6-4
clone_size: -
cdr3_nt: TGTGCCAGCAGTGACTTGGGACTAGCGGGAGGGTTCACTGACGAGCAGTACTTC
cdr3_aa: CASSDLGLAGGFTDEQYF

j_call: TRBJ1-1
d_call: -
v_call: TRBV28
clone_size: -
cdr3_nt: TGTGCCAGCAGTACGGGACGGAACACTGAAGCTTTCTTT
cdr3_aa: CASSTGRNTEAFF

j_call: TRBJ1-1
d_call: TRBD1
v_call: TRBV6-5
clone_size: -
cdr3_nt: TGTGCCAGCAGTTACCCAGGGGGCACTGAAGCTTTCTTT
cdr3_aa: CASSYPGGTEAFF

j_call: TRBJ2-3
d_call: TRBD2
v_call: TRBV7-2
clone_size: -
cdr3_nt: TGTGCCAGCAGCCCAGCTGGACTAGCGGGGGGCACAGATACGCAGTATTTT
cdr3_aa: CASSPAGLAGGTDTQYF

j_call: TRBJ1-6
d_call: TRBD1
v_call: TRBV28
clone_size: -
cdr3_nt: TGTGCCAGCAGTTTGCCAGGGGGCGTTAATTCACCCCTCCACTTT
cdr3_aa: CASSLPGGVNSPLHF

j_call: TRBJ2-2
d_call: -
v_call: TRBV25-1
clone_size: -
cdr3_nt: TGTGCCAGCAGTGAATTGGAAGGGCTCGCGAACACCGGGGAGCTGTTTTTT
cdr3_aa: CASSELEGLANTGELFF

j_call: TRBJ2-7
d_call: TRBD1
v_call: TRBV11-2
clone_size: -
cdr3_nt: TGTGCCAGCAGCCGGACAGGGGGAAACTACGAGCAGTACTTC
cdr3_aa: CASSRTGGNYEQYF

j_call: TRBJ1-1
d_call: TRBD1
v_call: TRBV9
clone_size: -
cdr3_nt: TGTGCCAGCAGCGCAACGACAGGGCGGAACACTGAAGCTTTCTTT
cdr3_aa: CASSATTGRNTEAFF

j_call: TRBJ1-1
d_call: -
v_call: TRBV19
clone_size: few
cdr3_nt: TGTGCCAGTACCCTGCCGCAGGGGAGGGGAGCTTTCTTT
cdr3_aa: CASTLPQGRGAFF

j_call: TRBJ1-5
d_call: -
v_call: TRBV6-5
clone_size: -
cdr3_nt: TGTGCCAGCAGGCGGACGCCCGATGGCAATCAGCCCCAGCATTTT
cdr3_aa: CASRRTPDGNQPQHF

j_call: TRBJ2-7
d_call: TRBD1
v_call: TRBV10-1
clone_size: -
cdr3_nt: TGCGCCAGCAGTGAAGGCGGGGGACAGGGGGCCGTCGAGCAGTACTTC
cdr3_aa: CASSEGGGQGAVEQYF

j_call: TRBJ2-1
d_call: -
v_call: TRBV10-3
clone_size: -
cdr3_nt: TGTGCCATCAGTGATGGGGACATTCAGAATGAGCAGTTCTTC
cdr3_aa: CAISDGDIQNEQFF

j_call: TRBJ2-7
d_call: TRBD2
v_call: TRBV11-2
clone_size: few
cdr3_nt: TGTGCCAGCAGCTTTGGTGGCGGGAGAAGGGCCGAGCAGTACTTC
cdr3_aa: CASSFGGGRRAEQYF

j_call: TRBJ2-7
d_call: -
v_call: TRBV28
clone_size: -
cdr3_nt: TGTGCCACCGCAACTCCCCGGCGGAGCTCCTACGAGCAGTACTTC
cdr3_aa: CATATPRRSSYEQYF

j_call: TRBJ2-7
d_call: -
v_call: TRBV5-1
clone_size: -
cdr3_nt: TGCGCCAGCAGCCCGCTTCCGACAGCCTACGAGCAGTACTTC
cdr3_aa: CASSPLPTAYEQYF

j_call: TRBJ1-2
d_call: -
v_call: TRBV6-5
clone_size: -
cdr3_nt: TGTGCCAGCAGTGAAACACAGAACTATGGCTACACCTTC
cdr3_aa: CASSETQNYGYTF

j_call: TRBJ2-7
d_call: -
v_call: TRBV29-1
clone_size: -
cdr3_nt: TGCAGCGTTGAAGGTCCAGGGGCTCCACCACTAGGGCAGTACTTC
cdr3_aa: CSVEGPGAPPLGQYF

j_call: TRBJ2-2
d_call: -
v_call: TRBV6-4
clone_size: -
cdr3_nt: TGTGCCAGCAGTGATTGGAGTGACACCGGGGAGCTGTTTTTT
cdr3_aa: CASSDWSDTGELFF

j_call: TRBJ2-7
d_call: -
v_call: TRBV6-5
clone_size: -
cdr3_nt: TGTGCCAGCAGTTACTCCCTGACAGGGACTACCTACGAGCAGTACTTC
cdr3_aa: CASSYSLTGTTYEQYF

j_call: TRBJ1-1
d_call: -
v_call: TRBV7-9
clone_size: -
cdr3_nt: TGTGCCAGCAGCCCCGGGGGCACTGAAGCTTTCTTT
cdr3_aa: CASSPGGTEAFF

j_call: TRBJ2-2
d_call: -
v_call: TRBV7-3
clone_size: -
cdr3_nt: TGTGCCAGCAGCTTACCGGGAACCGGGGAGCTGTTTTTT
cdr3_aa: CASSLPGTGELFF

j_call: TRBJ2-7
d_call: -
v_call: TRBV6-6
clone_size: -
cdr3_nt: TGTGCCAGCAGTTACTCTGCACCGCCGGAGTACGAGCAGTACTTC
cdr3_aa: CASSYSAPPEYEQYF

j_call: TRBJ1-6
d_call: -
v_call: TRBV30
clone_size: -
cdr3_nt: TGTGCCTGGAGTCGGGACGGCCGAAATTCACCCCTCCACTTT
cdr3_aa: CAWSRDGRNSPLHF

j_call: TRBJ2-7
d_call: TRBD1
v_call: TRBV5-1
clone_size: -
cdr3_nt: TGCGCCAGCAGCTTGGATTGGACAGGGAACGACGAAGGTCCCTACGAGCAGTACTTC
cdr3_aa: CASSLDWTGNDEGPYEQYF

j_call: TRBJ1-5
d_call: -
v_call: TRBV7-3
clone_size: -
cdr3_nt: TGTGCCAGCAGCTTAACCAGGGATAGCAATCAGCCCCAGCATTTT
cdr3_aa: CASSLTRDSNQPQHF

j_call: TRBJ2-1
d_call: -
v_call: TRBV7-9
clone_size: -
cdr3_nt: TGTGCCAGCAGCTCGGACTCCAGCGGTTTCGGCTACAATGAGCAGTTCTTC
cdr3_aa: CASSSDSSGFGYNEQFF

j_call: TRBJ1-1
d_call: -
v_call: TRBV5-1
clone_size: -
cdr3_nt: TGCGCCAGCAGCAGGGGCCATAACACAAACACTGAAGCTTTCTTT
cdr3_aa: CASSRGHNTNTEAFF

j_call: TRBJ2-7
d_call: -
v_call: TRBV21-1
clone_size: -
cdr3_nt: TGTGCCAGCAGCAAAGGGGACTCCTGGCCCTACGAGCAGTACTTC
cdr3_aa: CASSKGDSWPYEQYF